Following are 17 T cell receptor beta chains from one sample sequenced in a study of T cell responses to AZD1222 COVID-19 vaccine. TCRdb's table, derived via immunoSEQ multiplex PCR, lists solely in-frame clones and lacks some. The sample holds roughly 78,000 clones, about 82% seen once. The source material was peripheral blood, sampled on day 0 of AZD1222 vaccination. These receptors all come from an adult in good health.

CDR3 residues: CASSPDQGGTEAFF. CDR3 nucleotide sequence: TGTGCCAGCAGCCCAGACCAGGGGGGCACTGAAGCTTTCTTT. The gene calls are TRBV9 and TRBJ1-1; the match to TRBD1 covers 7 bases. Looked up from germline, CDR1 is SGDLS and CDR2 is YYNGEE. The CDR3 is 14 residues long. The V and J ends lost 4 bases and 4 bases, in that order; junction bases with no gene match: 7.

This clone was counted a few times. This sequence joins TRBV11-1 and TRBJ2-2; 11 positions match TRBD2. Germline values: CDR1 SGHAT, CDR2 FQDESV (reference sequence). The CDR3 has 19 residues. With 0 bases clipped from V and 2 bases from J, the junction kept 8 bases outside the gene matches. The DNA of the CDR3 is TGTGCCAGCAGCTTAGCGCTTGGGACTAGCGGTAAAAACACCGGGGAGCTGTTTTTT. It encodes CASSLALGTSGKNTGELFF.

V usage is TRBV13 and J usage is TRBJ1-6; D remains unclear. The CDR3 length is 12 residues. Trimming left V 3 bases short and J 6 bases short, with 3 bases between. CDR1 and CDR2 (germline): PRHDT, FYEKMQ (reference sequence). This CDR3 is CASSLGNSPLHF. As DNA, the CDR3 is TGTGCCAGCAGCTTGGGTAATTCACCCCTCCACTTT.

V and J are TRBV6-5 and TRBJ2-2; TRBD1 might be the D (5 bases). V was cut by 3 bases and J by 7 bases, with 6 bases left in between. There are 12 residues in the CDR3. Germline V gene sequence: CDR1 MNHEY, CDR2 SVGAGI. The CDR3 region is CASSYRGGELFF. CDR3 in DNA: TGTGCCAGCAGTTATAGGGGCGGGGAGCTGTTTTTT.

V usage is TRBV6-5 and J usage is TRBJ2-2, with a possible D match to TRBD2 (7 bases). The V gene lost 7 bases and the J gene lost 5 bases, with 11 bases spanning the gap. The CDR3 spans 13 residues. The germline V gene has CDR1 MNHEY and CDR2 SVGAGI. The CDR3, as DNA: TGTGCCAGCACGGGGGGCGAGACCGGGGAGCTGTTTTTT. Protein product: CASTGGETGELFF.

The V gene is TRBV7-2, the J gene TRBJ2-1, with D uncertain. Germline V gene lookup returns CDR1 SGHTA and CDR2 FQGNSA. The V and J ends lost 1 base and 9 bases respectively, with 10 bases between them. The CDR3 is 13 amino acids. The CDR3 DNA is TGTGCCAGCAGCTTAGTAGGCGGTTCTGAGCAGTTCTTC. It yields the protein CASSLVGGSEQFF.

This chain joins TRBV4-3 and TRBJ1-4; 10 bases line up with TRBD1. Germline assignment: CDR1 LGHNA and CDR2 YSLEER. V shed 5 bases and J 7 bases; nucleotides not matched to a gene: 4. The CDR3 is 14 residues long. The CDR3 sequence: CASSTGTGVEKLFF. The CDR3 nucleotides read TGCGCCAGCAGCACCGGGACAGGGGTTGAAAAACTGTTTTTT.

The CDR3 loop reads CASEDGQGNQPQHF. CDR3 nucleotides: TGTGCCAGCGAGGACGGACAGGGCAATCAGCCCCAGCATTTT. The chain uses TRBV6-5 and TRBJ1-5, with TRBD1 matching over 7 bases. Germline V CDR1 and CDR2: MNHEY, SVGAGI. The length of the CDR3 is 14 residues. V shed 8 bases, J shed 2 bases, and the junction held 6 bases outside the gene matches.

This clone has only one observation. The chain carries TRBV3-1 (or the pseudogene TRBV3-2) and TRBJ1-1; possible D gene TRBD1, 6 bases. The length of the CDR3 is 15 residues. Trimming took 0 bases from V and 5 from J, leaving 13 bases between them. Germline V lookup: CDR1 LGHDT, CDR2 YNNKEL (reference sequence). The CDR3 loop is CASSQDWGGATEAFF. The CDR3 DNA follows: TGTGCCAGCAGCCAAGATTGGGGGGGGGCTACTGAAGCTTTCTTT.

With respect to this clone: This sample also contains other DNA sequences that code for the same CDR3. The rearrangement uses TRBV29-1 and TRBJ2-1; tentative D call: TRBD1 (7 bases). The CDR3 is 14 amino acids. The germline CDR1 and CDR2 sequences are SQVTM and ANQGSEA. V lost 3 bases and J lost 0, with 9 bases in between. In DNA form, the CDR3 reads TGCAGCGTTGATCAGGGGGGCTCCTACAATGAGCAGTTCTTC. This codes for CSVDQGGSYNEQFF.

The sample holds a few counts of this clone. This sequence joins TRBV2 and TRBJ1-3, with D uncertain. The germline CDR1 and CDR2 sequences are SNHLY and FYNNEI. Trimming shortened V by 7 bases and J by 0 bases, and 7 bases separated the two germline ends. This CDR3 has 13 amino acids. CDR3 protein: CASTPNSGNTIYF. CDR3 in DNA: TGTGCCAGCACCCCGAACTCTGGAAACACCATATATTTT.

This clone turned up a few times. The chain couples TRBV4-1 to TRBJ2-7; 12 bases are a match to TRBD2. The CDR3 runs to 16 residues. The J segment lost 2 bases and the V segment lost 5 bases, leaving 7 bases of the junction unmatched. The germline V gene encodes CDR1 MGHRA and CDR2 YSYEKL. The CDR3: CASSFRLAGATYEQYF. CDR3 DNA sequence: TGCGCCAGCAGCTTTCGACTAGCGGGAGCCACCTACGAGCAGTACTTC.

The V gene is TRBV6-5, the J gene TRBJ2-7; TRBD1 aligns across 8 bases. V shed 2 bases and J 6 bases; nucleotides not matched to a gene: 9. The CDR3 runs to 15 residues. The germline V gene has CDR1 MNHEY and CDR2 SVGAGI. The chain's CDR3 is CASSYLGQGPTEQYF. CDR3 bases: TGTGCCAGCAGTTACCTTGGACAGGGCCCTACCGAGCAGTACTTC.

The chain recombines TRBV7-2 with TRBJ2-1; 8 bases fit TRBD2. CDR1 is SGHTA, CDR2 FQGNSA, per germline. With V trimmed by 5 bases and J by 7 bases, 7 bases remained unmatched. The CDR3 covers 14 residues. CDR3 nucleotides: TGTGCCAGCAGCCCCCTCGGACTAGCTAATGAGCAGTTCTTC. It translates to CASSPLGLANEQFF.

The gene calls are TRBV27 and TRBJ1-4; D gene unclear. The CDR3 has 15 residues. CDR1 and CDR2 (germline): MNHEY, SMNVEV (reference sequence). V lost 2 bases to trimming and J lost 7 bases, with 14 bases between them. CDR3 coding DNA: TGTGCCAGCAGTTTACTGGGGATAGGAAGTGAAAAACTGTTTTTT. It codes for CASSLLGIGSEKLFF.

This clone was counted a single time. V usage is TRBV18 and J usage is TRBJ2-1; 8 bases are shared with TRBD2. The J segment lost 8 bases and the V segment lost 3 bases, leaving 3 bases of the junction unmatched. The CDR3 has 13 amino acids. Germline V gene sequence: CDR1 KGHSH, CDR2 LQKENI. The CDR3: CASSPGLADEQFF. Written as DNA, the CDR3 is TGTGCCAGCTCACCCGGACTAGCCGATGAGCAGTTCTTC.

The rearrangement joins TRBV6-4 to TRBJ1-1; no firm D call. This CDR3 region has 17 residues. The germline V and J ends were trimmed by 9 bases and 0 bases, with 23 bases remaining between them. Germline V gene data show CDR1 as MRHNA and CDR2 as SNTAGT. The CDR3 region has the DNA TGTGCCAGAAAATGGGAACAGAGGAGCGGGCTGAACACTGAAGCTTTCTTT. It codes for CARKWEQRSGLNTEAFF.